Shown below are 6 T cell receptor beta chains from a single sample sequenced in a study of blood T cell repertoires in COVID-19. Profiling relied on immunoSEQ multiplex PCR, and the TCRdb table lists in-frame clones only, not all of them. The sample yields approximately 290,000 clones, around 89% seen once. Sequenced input: peripheral blood. The source of these receptors is a young man with acute or convalescent COVID-19.

Regarding this clone: Other DNA variants within this sample encode the same CDR3. V gene TRBV18 combines with J gene TRBJ1-1, with a tentative D call TRBD1 (6 bases). From germline, CDR1 is KGHSH and CDR2 LQKENI. Between the trimmed V and J ends, which lost 6 bases and 1 base, there was a span of 9 bases. The CDR3 runs 13 residues. DNA of the CDR3: TGTGCCAGCTCGTCGGACAGGAACACTGAAGCTTTCTTT. Its translation is CASSSDRNTEAFF.

The chain carries TRBV7-3 and TRBJ2-2, with 10 bases identical to TRBD2. V shed 1 base and J 7 bases; nucleotides not matched to a gene: 12. This CDR3 spans 18 amino acids. Germline V gives CDR1 SGHTA, CDR2 FQGTGA. CDR3 nucleotide sequence: TGTGCCAGCAGCTTAAGCCCAGCGGGAGGGCCTCGGGGCGGGGAGCTGTTTTTT. The encoded protein is CASSLSPAGGPRGGELFF.

This rearrangement joins TRBV25-1 to TRBJ2-6; D unclear. Trimming took off 4 bases at V and 2 bases at J, with 12 bases between the two ends. CDR1 and CDR2 from the germline V gene are MGHDK and SYGVNS. The CDR3 is made up of 16 amino acids. CDR3 region: CASSGFDNPGANVLTF. CDR3 nucleotides: TGTGCCAGCAGTGGATTCGACAATCCTGGGGCCAACGTCCTGACTTTC.

The chain combines TRBV11-2 with TRBJ1-1, with TRBD1 matching 12 bases. V lost 0 bases, J lost 3 bases, and 14 bases stayed unmatched. This CDR3 comprises 20 residues. CDR1 is SGHAT and CDR2 is FQNNGV in the germline V gene. The CDR3: CASSLESLGGTGGRDTEAFF. In DNA form, the CDR3 reads TGTGCCAGCAGCTTAGAATCCCTAGGTGGGACAGGGGGCCGAGACACTGAAGCTTTCTTT.

The chain employs TRBV11-2 and TRBJ2-4; 7 bases match TRBD1. Per the germline V gene, CDR1 is SGHAT and CDR2 is FQNNGV. V was clipped by 5 bases and J by 3 bases; unmatched bases: 4. The CDR3 has 14 residues. The CDR3 DNA is TGTGCCAGCAGCCACGGACAGGTCAAAAACATTCAGTACTTC. Translated: CASSHGQVKNIQYF.

The V gene is TRBV2, the J gene TRBJ2-7; 11 bases are a match to TRBD2. The length of the CDR3 is 15 residues. Germline V lookup: CDR1 SNHLY, CDR2 FYNNEI. The V gene end was trimmed by 4 bases and the J gene end by 2 bases; junction bases not matched to a gene: 4. This CDR3 is CASSGTSGPTYEQYF. The CDR3 coding sequence is TGTGCCAGCAGTGGGACTAGCGGGCCCACCTACGAGCAGTACTTC.